This is a list of T cell receptor beta chains from one sample in a study of response to subunit inactivated influenza vaccine. MiXCR, applied by TCRdb to the RT-PCR reads, yields one record per CDR3 protein. In the table there are under 850,000 distinct CDR3 sequences, 18% of which are singletons. Sequenced here: PBMCs from blood, sampled 4 to 6 days after vaccination. The receptors come from a man aged 50 to 59 who received an inactivated influenza vaccine. The CDR3 runs from the conserved cysteine through the conserved F or W. The D gene is left open where the match is weak. A row's size may be missing; if present it is once, few, many or a size class.

cdr3_nt	cdr3_aa	v_call	j_call	d_call	clone_size
TGCAGTGCTAGAGATTGGGACGGGAGGGGCACAGATACGCAGTATTTT	CSARDWDGRGTDTQYF	TRBV20-1	TRBJ2-3	TRBD2	-
TGTGCCAGCAGTAGGGGGACGATTGCCTACGAGCAGTACTTC	CASSRGTIAYEQYF	TRBV2	TRBJ2-7	-	few
TGCAGTGCTGTAAGGACAGGATTTAATTCACCCCTCCACTTT	CSAVRTGFNSPLHF	TRBV20-1	TRBJ1-6	TRBD1	many
TGCAGCGTCCCCCGAAGGACAGACAATGAGCAGTTCTTC	CSVPRRTDNEQFF	TRBV29-1	TRBJ2-1	-	-
TGTGCCAGCAGTGAGAGGCGGGGGAGAGCAGATACGCAGTATTTT	CASSERRGRADTQYF	TRBV2	TRBJ2-3	TRBD2	few
TGTGCCAGCTATGGAAAAAACTCCTACAATGAGCAGTTCTTC	CASYGKNSYNEQFF	TRBV6-1	TRBJ2-1	-	few
TGCAGTGCCCGAAGGGGGCCCTATAGCAATCAGCCCCAGCATTTT	CSARRGPYSNQPQHF	TRBV20-1	TRBJ1-5	TRBD1	-
TGTGCCAGCAGCACTAGCGAAACTAGCACAGATACGCAGTATTTT	CASSTSETSTDTQYF	TRBV5-6	TRBJ2-3	TRBD2	many
TGTGCCAGCAGTGAGGACAGGGGGCGGGGGACTGAAGCTTTCTTT	CASSEDRGRGTEAFF	TRBV2	TRBJ1-1	TRBD1	-
TGTGCCTGGAGGTATGGAGCGTACTCCTACGAGCAGTACTTC	CAWRYGAYSYEQYF	TRBV30	TRBJ2-7	-	-
TGTGCCACCAGCCACTACGCCAATGAGCAGTTCTTC	CATSHYANEQFF	TRBV24-1	TRBJ2-1	-	many
TGTGCCAGCAGCTTGACGTCTAGCGGGGACACGAACTTTGACAATGAGCAGTTCTTC	CASSLTSSGDTNFDNEQFF	TRBV5-6	TRBJ2-1	TRBD2	-
TGCAGTGCTAAGCAGTCCCGGGACGTGTATACGCAGTATTTT	CSAKQSRDVYTQYF	TRBV20-1	TRBJ2-3	-	-
TGTGCCAGCAGCTTAGTGGGGATTCGTGGAGCTAACTATGGCTACACCTTC	CASSLVGIRGANYGYTF	TRBV7-8	TRBJ1-2	-	-
TGTGCCACCAGCAGAGACATCACTTCTCTTTACGAGCAGTACTTC	CATSRDITSLYEQYF	TRBV15	TRBJ2-7	-	few
TGTGCCAGCAGTTTGTGGCTGCTAGAGCCCCAGCATTTT	CASSLWLLEPQHF	TRBV6-2/TRBV6-3	TRBJ1-5	-	few
TGTGCCAGCTCACCAATGGCTATCGACTACGAGCAGTACTTC	CASSPMAIDYEQYF	TRBV18	TRBJ2-7	-	many
TGTGCCAGCATCTCTAGCGGGAGGAACGAGCAGTACTTC	CASISSGRNEQYF	TRBV27	TRBJ2-7	TRBD2	-
TGCAGTGCTAGAGGCCCGGAGAAGGGGCTTAATGAGCAGTTCTTC	CSARGPEKGLNEQFF	TRBV20-1	TRBJ2-1	-	many
TGCGCCAGCAGCCAAGAAAAGGAGCGCGGGGAGCTGTTTTTT	CASSQEKERGELFF	TRBV4-1	TRBJ2-2	-	-
TGTGCCAGCAGTTTGGGGACGGCCGGACTAGCGCTTGAGCAGTTCTTC	CASSLGTAGLALEQFF	TRBV12-3/TRBV12-4	TRBJ2-1	TRBD2	many
TGCAGTGCTAAACAATCCAGAGGGACGCAGTATTTT	CSAKQSRGTQYF	TRBV20-1	TRBJ2-3	-	few
TGTGCCAGCAGTTTAAGGGCCGGAGGGGAGACCCAGTACTTC	CASSLRAGGETQYF	TRBV12-3/TRBV12-4	TRBJ2-5	-	few
TGTGCCACTGGACAGGAGAGCTCTGGAAACACCATATATTTT	CATGQESSGNTIYF	TRBV12-3/TRBV12-4	TRBJ1-3	TRBD1	-
TGTGCCAGCAGCCAAGTTAAACCTTACAATGAGCAGTTCTTC	CASSQVKPYNEQFF	TRBV4-2	TRBJ2-1	-	-
TGTGCCAGCAGATCCAACAGGGGCCCAACGGAGGAGACCCAGTACTTC	CASRSNRGPTEETQYF	TRBV7-9	TRBJ2-5	TRBD1	-
TGTGCCAGCAGCAAAATGGGACTAGAGGTCCACGAGCAGTACTTC	CASSKMGLEVHEQYF	TRBV9	TRBJ2-7	TRBD2	few
TGTGCCAGCAGGGCCCTAGCGTCGCCCTACAATGAGCAGTTCTTC	CASRALASPYNEQFF	TRBV6-1	TRBJ2-1	-	once
TGCAGTGCTAGAGATAGCGGGGGGGCGAGAGATACGCAGTATTTT	CSARDSGGARDTQYF	TRBV20-1	TRBJ2-3	TRBD2	-
TGTGCCAGCAGCTTAGGGACAGGGAGAGCTTTCTTT	CASSLGTGRAFF	TRBV7-2	TRBJ1-1	TRBD1	few
TGTGCCAGCTCACCAAGCCAGGTCAACACCGGGGAGCTGTTTTTT	CASSPSQVNTGELFF	TRBV18	TRBJ2-2	-	few
TGCAGTGCTAGAGGGGACAGGCTTGAAGCTATCTTT	CSARGDRLEAIF	TRBV20-1	TRBJ1-1	TRBD1	-
TGTGCCAGCAGCACCGCCCCGGGGAGAAACACCATATATTTT	CASSTAPGRNTIYF	TRBV7-2	TRBJ1-3	-	few
TGTGCCAGCAATTCCTTGAGGAAGGAGACCCAGTACTTC	CASNSLRKETQYF	TRBV25-1	TRBJ2-5	-	-
TGTGCCAGCAGCGTTATGGGACAGTACTACGAGCAGTACTTC	CASSVMGQYYEQYF	TRBV7-9	TRBJ2-7	TRBD1	-
TGTGCCAGCAGCATAAGGAGGGGCAATCAGCCCCAGCATTTT	CASSIRRGNQPQHF	TRBV7-2	TRBJ1-5	-	-
TGCGCCAGCAGCTTGGAGGGACAGATAAACATTCAGTACTTC	CASSLEGQINIQYF	TRBV5-1	TRBJ2-4	TRBD1	-
TGTGCCAGCAGTCCGGTGGGGATTCTATCCGAGCAGTACTTC	CASSPVGILSEQYF	TRBV27	TRBJ2-7	-	few
TGTGCCAGCAGCTCGGACCCGGGGGGCGAAAAACTGTTTTTT	CASSSDPGGEKLFF	TRBV7-2	TRBJ1-4	-	-
TGCGCCAGCAGGGGACTACCTTTGAATGGGGCCAACGTCCTGACTTTC	CASRGLPLNGANVLTF	TRBV10-2	TRBJ2-6	TRBD2	-
TGTGCCAGCAGCTTATTTCCACCACGGGCCAAAAACATTCAGTACTTC	CASSLFPPRAKNIQYF	TRBV7-9	TRBJ2-4	-	few
TGCAGTGCCTCGGACGGCCGGGGCACTGAAGCTTTCTTT	CSASDGRGTEAFF	TRBV20-1	TRBJ1-1	-	many
TGTACCAGCAGTGTAGTCCGTCAGAACTACAATGAGCAGTTCTTC	CTSSVVRQNYNEQFF	TRBV27	TRBJ2-1	-	-
TGCAGTGCTAGAGATCGACTTGCGAACACCGGGGAGCTGTTTTTT	CSARDRLANTGELFF	TRBV20-1	TRBJ2-2	-	few
TGTGCCAGCAGCTTCCGGGACAGGCGAATTGAAGCTTTCTTT	CASSFRDRRIEAFF	TRBV11-2	TRBJ1-1	TRBD1	few
TGTGCCATCCGATCGGCCTCGAACACCGGGGAGCTGTTTTTT	CAIRSASNTGELFF	TRBV10-3	TRBJ2-2	-	-
TGCGCCAGCAGCCGTAATACAGGGGACACCGGGGAGCTGTTTTTT	CASSRNTGDTGELFF	TRBV5-1	TRBJ2-2	TRBD1	-
TGTGCCAGCAGCCCGGGGACTAGCGGGCCTAGCACAGATACGCAGTATTTT	CASSPGTSGPSTDTQYF	TRBV7-3	TRBJ2-3	TRBD2	few
TGTGCCAGCAGCTTAGTAAGACAGGGGCGGGATGAGCAGTTCTTC	CASSLVRQGRDEQFF	TRBV11-2	TRBJ2-1	TRBD1	few
TGTGCCAGCAGTTACGGTCGGTACCAAGAGACCCAGTACTTC	CASSYGRYQETQYF	TRBV6-5	TRBJ2-5	-	few